This T cell receptor beta chain is from a study of technical replicates of blood from several donors. CDR1 and CDR2 from the germline V gene are LNHNV and YYDKDF (reference sequence). The CDR3 has 15 amino acids. The V and J ends lost 3 bases and 2 bases respectively, with 11 bases between them. The data were produced by immunoSEQ multiplex PCR, yet TCRdb's version contains in-frame clones alone and is incomplete. The sample has tens of thousands of clones; roughly 94% are singletons. There are a few counts of this clone. Sequenced: T cells isolated from PBMCs. The sequence was collected from a human donor in good health. The J gene is TRBJ1-5, the V gene TRBV15, with D unresolved. This CDR3 reads CATSRAILGNQPQHF. The DNA for the CDR3 is TGTGCCACCAGCAGGGCCATATTGGGCAATCAGCCCCAGCATTTT.